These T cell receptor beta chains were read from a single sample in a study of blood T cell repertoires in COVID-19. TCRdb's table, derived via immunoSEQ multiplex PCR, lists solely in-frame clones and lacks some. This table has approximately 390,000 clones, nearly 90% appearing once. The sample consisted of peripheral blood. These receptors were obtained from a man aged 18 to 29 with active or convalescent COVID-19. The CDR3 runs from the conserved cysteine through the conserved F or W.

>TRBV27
CASSLSGGPRQPQHF
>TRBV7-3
CASSLGAVAFF
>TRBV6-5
CASSYSITVGGYTF
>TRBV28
CASSPIGTGRTGELFF
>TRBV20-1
CSAKDRGEQYF
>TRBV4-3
CASSQSDRGPDGYTF
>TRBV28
CASSFLVGKKITNSPLHF
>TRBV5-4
CASSLVGDRGNIQYF
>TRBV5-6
CASSLAPVQSSPLHF
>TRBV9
CASSLRGHTDTQYF
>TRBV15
CATSRGTSLDTQYF
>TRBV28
CASSLQGAGGYTF
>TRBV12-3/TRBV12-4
CASSQIFYEQYF
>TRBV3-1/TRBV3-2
CASLRGGEAFF
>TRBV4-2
CASSPNGRGSGANVLTF
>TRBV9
CASSPWGGRLDEQYF
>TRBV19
CASSITGGKNQPQHF
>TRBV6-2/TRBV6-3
CASSYELDGSYEQYF
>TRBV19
CASSISHGGSGYEQYF
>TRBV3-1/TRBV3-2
CASSLIGSGNTIYF
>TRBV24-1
CATSDGSGWVYETQYF
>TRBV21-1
CASRNFGQKNYGYTF
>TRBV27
CASGTGGIEKLFF
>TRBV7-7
CASSFSQGVAETQYF
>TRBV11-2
CASSSQQGRRTEAFF
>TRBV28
CANSHTATRYTF
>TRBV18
CASSRGTFTDTQYF
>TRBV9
CASSVRAGSDTEAFF
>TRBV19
CASSDPKEGSYGYTF
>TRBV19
CASTYTQRANVLTF
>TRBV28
CASSLKGAFLSSYNSPLHF
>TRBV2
CASSWRAGMAGTGELFF
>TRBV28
CASSSHRLAGSRTDTQYF
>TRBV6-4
CASSDSTGTDTQYF
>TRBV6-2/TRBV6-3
CASSSWDGTVAFF
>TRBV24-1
CATRTGTSDEAFF
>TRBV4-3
CASSQALTDMNTEAFF
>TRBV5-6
CASRFGSRGTEAFF
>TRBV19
CASSTLWGGLYEQYF
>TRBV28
CASILSAGGSGNTIYF
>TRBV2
CASRVQGAGYNEQFF
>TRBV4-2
CASSQDLNRGVGGTEAFF
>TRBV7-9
CAAGTGDGKLFF
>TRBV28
CASNLPGTTNEQFF
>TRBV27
CASSLEAASFSYEQYF
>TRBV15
CATSPRGGGNIQYF
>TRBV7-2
CASSPTYTEETQYF
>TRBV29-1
CSVEVWTGPVGTEAFF
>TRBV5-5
CASSLLAEPQFF
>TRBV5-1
CASSLLRGGYNEQFF
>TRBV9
CASSSQDRASSTNEKLFF
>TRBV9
CASSEGGGALQPQHF